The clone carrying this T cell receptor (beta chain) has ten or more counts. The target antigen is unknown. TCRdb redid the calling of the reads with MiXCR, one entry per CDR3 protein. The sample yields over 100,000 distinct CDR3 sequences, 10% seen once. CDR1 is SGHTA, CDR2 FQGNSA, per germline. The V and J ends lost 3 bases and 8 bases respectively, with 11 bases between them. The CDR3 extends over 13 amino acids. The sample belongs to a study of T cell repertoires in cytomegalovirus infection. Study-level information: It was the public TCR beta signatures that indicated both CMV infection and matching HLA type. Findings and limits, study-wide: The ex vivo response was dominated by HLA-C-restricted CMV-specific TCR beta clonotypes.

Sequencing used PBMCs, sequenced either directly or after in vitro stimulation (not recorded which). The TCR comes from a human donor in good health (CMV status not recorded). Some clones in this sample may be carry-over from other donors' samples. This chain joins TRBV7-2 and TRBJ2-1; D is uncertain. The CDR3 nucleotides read TGTGCCAGCAGCTTGGTGCTCCTGTATGAGCAGTTCTTC. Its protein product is CASSLVLLYEQFF.